This TCR beta chain was obtained from a study of graft-versus-host responses after intestinal transplantation. As to this clone: Its antigen remains unidentified.

Generated by immunoSEQ multiplex PCR, the TCRdb table keeps only in-frame clones and is missing some. The data contain approximately 33,000 clones, approximately 80% of them singletons. The sequence derives from a human donor who received an intestinal transplant. The sequencing here drew on unstimulated CD8+ T cells sorted from spleen or lymph node cells, taken before intestinal transplant.

CDR3 DNA sequence: TGCGCCAGCAGCTTGGTAGGGCAGGGAGAGACCCAGTACTTC. It translates to CASSLVGQGETQYF. The V gene is TRBV5-1, the J gene TRBJ2-5; maybe TRBD1 (5 bases). The CDR3 is made up of 14 amino acids. V was pared by 0 bases and J by 4 bases, with 10 bases between. Germline-derived CDR1 and CDR2 are SGHRS and YFSETQ.